The present entry profiles one T cell receptor beta chain with its context. The antigen is undetermined. The data were obtained in a study of early T cells in non-severe SARS-CoV-2 infection. Overall study results and limits: Anti-spike CD8 responses were favored by VDJdb matching, which missed private and CD4 specificities.

Each CDR3 protein is one row after TCRdb ran MiXCR on the 5' RACE reads. This table holds over 55,000 distinct CDR3 sequences, approximately 12% found once. Source material: whole blood. This clonotype originated in an adult who was a healthcare worker with PCR-confirmed SARS-CoV-2 infection or an uninfected control (not recorded which).

In nucleotides, the CDR3 is TGTGCCAGCAACCTTCCTGGACAGGGAATGGGCTACACCTTC. Protein sequence: CASNLPGQGMGYTF. J is TRBJ1-2 and V is TRBV12-3 or TRBV12-4; 8 bases are a match to TRBD1. The V segment lost 7 bases and the J segment 8 bases; nucleotides outside the gene matches: 12. The CDR3 covers 14 residues.